These 8 T cell receptor beta chains came from one sample sequenced in a study of T cells in Graves' hyperthyroidism and ophthalmopathy. TCR beta CDR3 regions were amplified from RNA. HTBI primers drove first-round RT-PCR of the TCR CDR3. Each CDR3 protein gets one entry after TCRdb re-called the multiplex PCR reads with MiXCR. Of approximately 410,000 distinct CDR3 sequences detected, approximately 13% appear once; the ten largest clones hold 5% to 6.5%. Sequencing used blood. These receptors were collected from a woman aged 18 to 35 with Graves' hyperthyroidism.

The table lists this clonotype with a few counts. This CDR3 reads CASSFKFEEAFF. Here the CDR3 DNA reads TGTGCCAGCAGTTTTAAGTTTGAGGAGGCTTTCTTT. The rearrangement joins TRBV27 to TRBJ1-1, with D hard to call. There are 12 residues in the CDR3. V was clipped by 3 bases and J by 11 bases, with 13 bases between them. CDR1 and CDR2 (germline): MNHEY, SMNVEV (reference sequence).

The genes are TRBV5-1 and TRBJ2-5; 8 bases fit TRBD1. CDR1 SGHRS and CDR2 YFSETQ come from the germline V gene. V gave up 4 bases and J gave up 2 bases; unmatched junction bases: 7. This CDR3 spans 15 amino acids. The CDR3 nucleotides are TGCGCCAGCAGCCGGACAGGGAGGAATCAAGAGACCCAGTACTTC. Protein product: CASSRTGRNQETQYF.

This clonotype has at least ten counts. The rearrangement links TRBV2 to TRBJ2-5; D might be TRBD2 (5 bases). CDR3 length: 13 residues. Germline-derived CDR1 and CDR2 are SNHLY and FYNNEI. Between the trimmed V and J ends, which lost 4 bases and 3 bases, there was a span of 9 bases. This chain's CDR3 is CASSVGREETQYF. The CDR3 DNA reads TGTGCCAGCAGTGTTGGGCGGGAAGAGACCCAGTACTTC.

This clonotype was observed many times. The chain employs TRBV9 and TRBJ1-2; 7 bases are shared with TRBD1. J was trimmed by 3 bases and V by 0 bases; bases with no gene match: 5. The CDR3 sequence is 15 residues long. Germline assignment: CDR1 SGDLS and CDR2 YYNGEE. CDR3 nucleotides: TGTGCCAGCAGCGTAGACCCCCAGGGGGACTATGGCTACACCTTC. Its protein product is CASSVDPQGDYGYTF. The full variable domain, completed using reference TRBV9 and TRBJ1-2, is DSGVTQTPKHLITATGQRVTLRCSPRSGDLSVYWYQQSLDQGLQFLIQYYNGEERAKGNILERFSAQQFPDLHSELNLSSLELGDSALYFCASSVDPQGDYGYTFGSGTRLTVV.

This clonotype has at least ten counts. The genes are TRBV10-1 and TRBJ1-1, with 8 bases lining up with TRBD1. The junction had 7 bases not matched to a gene; V was cut back by 0 bases and J by 10 bases. Germline CDR1 WNHNN, CDR2 SYGVQD (reference sequence). The CDR3 sequence is 14 residues long. The DNA of the CDR3 is TGCGCCAGCAGTGAGTCGCCCAGGACAGGGTCAGCTTTCTTT. Residues: CASSESPRTGSAFF.

This clonotype was observed at least ten times. This rearrangement joins TRBV20-1 to TRBJ2-1; D ambiguous. This CDR3 comprises 15 residues. Deletions cut 1 base from V and 0 bases from J, with 10 bases between. The V gene's germline CDR1 is DFQATT and CDR2 SNEGSKA (reference sequence). CDR3 amino acids: CSARAASISYNEQFF. CDR3 coding DNA: TGCAGTGCTAGAGCGGCCTCAATCTCCTACAATGAGCAGTTCTTC.

This clonotype appeared many times. The V and J genes are TRBV20-1 and TRBJ2-4, with 8 bases aligning to TRBD1. V was clipped by 3 bases and J by 5 bases; unmatched bases: 0. There are 12 residues in the CDR3. The germline V gene encodes CDR1 DFQATT and CDR2 SNEGSKA (reference sequence). CDR3 DNA sequence: TGCAGTGCTAGGGACAGGGAAAACATTCAGTACTTC. Its translation is CSARDRENIQYF.

This clonotype was counted many times. The rearrangement uses TRBV15 and TRBJ2-5; D may correspond to TRBD1 or TRBD2 (5 bases each). V gave up 5 bases and J gave up 5 bases, with 12 bases separating them. Germline CDR1 is LNHNV and CDR2 is YYDKDF (reference sequence). The CDR3 spans 13 residues. The CDR3 sequence: CATSGPGTETQYF. CDR3 nucleotide sequence: TGTGCCACCAGCGGGCCAGGGACGGAGACCCAGTACTTC.